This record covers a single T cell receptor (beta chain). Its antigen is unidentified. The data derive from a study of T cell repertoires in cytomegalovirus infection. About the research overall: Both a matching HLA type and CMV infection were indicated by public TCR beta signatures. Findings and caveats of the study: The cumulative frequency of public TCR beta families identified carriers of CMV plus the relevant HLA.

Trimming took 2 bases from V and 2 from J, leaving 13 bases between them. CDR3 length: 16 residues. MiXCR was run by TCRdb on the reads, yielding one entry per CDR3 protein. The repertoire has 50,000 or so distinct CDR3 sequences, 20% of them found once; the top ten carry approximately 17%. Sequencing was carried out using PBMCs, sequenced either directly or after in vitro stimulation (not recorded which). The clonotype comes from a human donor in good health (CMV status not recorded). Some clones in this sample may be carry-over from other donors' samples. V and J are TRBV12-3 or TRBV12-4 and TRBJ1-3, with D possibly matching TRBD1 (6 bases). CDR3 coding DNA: TGTGCCAGCAGTTTATTTTTTCAGGGGACTGGAAACACCATATATTTT. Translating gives CASSLFFQGTGNTIYF.